This passage covers 22 T cell receptor beta chains from one sample sequenced in a study of tumor-infiltrating lymphocytes in primary liver carcinoma. cDNA specific to TCR beta was made from roughly 500 ng of total RNA, with a constant-region primer employed for priming. Three-round nested multiplex PCR performed with slightly modified ARM-PCR produced the TCR beta libraries. Both of the initial two PCR rounds ran for roughly 11 cycles and employed TRBV1-TRBV30 forward primers alongside a C-beta reverse primer. TCRdb processed the multiplex PCR reads anew with MiXCR; each CDR3 protein has one entry. This table holds tens of thousands of distinct CDR3 sequences, about three quarters found once. Extraction of RNA together with DNA used 20-30 mg of unsorted bulk tissue. Sequencing was carried out using liver tumor tissue from sampling region 2. Sample subset: tumor region T2, inferior pole. These TCRs come from a middle-aged man with primary liver carcinoma and hepatitis B virus infection.

The chain uses TRBV4-2 and TRBJ2-7; 13 bases line up with TRBD2. With 10 bases clipped from V and 0 bases from J, the junction kept 12 bases outside the gene matches. This CDR3 spans 17 amino acids. CDR1 is LGHNA and CDR2 is YNFKEQ in the germline V gene. As DNA, the CDR3 is TGTGCCACTGCTGGACTAGCGGGAGTTTATAACTCCTACGAGCAGTACTTC. Translation: CATAGLAGVYNSYEQYF.

This clonotype was detected only once. The junction and the germline gene differ at one end; a read error may be behind it. This sequence joins TRBV29-1 and TRBJ2-1; the D gene could be TRBD1 or TRBD2 (5 bases each). The CDR3 covers 14 residues. CDR1 and CDR2 (germline): SQVTM, ANQGSEA. This chain's CDR3 is CSVVGQGPLNERFF. The CDR3 DNA reads TGCAGCGTTGTTGGGCAGGGACCTCTCAATGAGCGGTTCTTC.

To note about this clonotype: The junction departs from germline at one end; a sequencing error may be responsible. V is TRBV4-1 and J is TRBJ1-5; D gene unclear. This CDR3 is 15 amino acids long. Germline V gene sequence: CDR1 MGHRA, CDR2 YSYEKL. DNA of the CDR3: TGCGACAGCAACCGAGGAGGAGGCGACGGCCAGCCCCAGCATTTT. Translated, it gives CDSNRGGGDGQPQHF.

Of note for this clonotype: Germline is not matched at one junction end, which may reflect a read error. The chain employs TRBV29-1 and TRBJ1-5, with D tentatively TRBD1 (5 bases). This CDR3 contains 14 residues. Germline V gene sequence: CDR1 SQVTM, CDR2 ANQGSEA. The CDR3 nucleotides are TGCAGCGTTTCACCCGGGACGGCCGATCAGCCCAAGCATTTT. Translation: CSVSPGTADQPKHF.

V usage is TRBV7-6 and J usage is TRBJ2-5; 7 nucleotides align to TRBD1. The length of the CDR3 is 12 residues. Germline V lookup: CDR1 SGHVS, CDR2 FNYEAQ. With V trimmed by 9 bases and J by 6 bases, 7 bases remained unmatched. Written as DNA, the CDR3 is TGTGCCAGTACCCAGGGGGAACAGACCCAGTACTTC. This sequence encodes CASTQGEQTQYF.

About this clonotype itself: This likely comes from a read error, as the CDR3 has no conserved phenylalanine or tryptophan at its end. It is unclear where the CDR3 begins or ends on the DNA, so no DNA is shown, and the CDR3 is as TCRdb lists it. V gene TRBV28 combines with J gene TRBJ1-1. The CDR3 adds up to 15 amino acids, both ends counted. The germline V gene encodes CDR1 MDHEN and CDR2 SYDVKM. This chain's CDR3 is CASSLQRGINTEAIS.

In its sample, this clonotype was seen once. A clone one base away is much larger, so this may be a read error. The V gene is TRBV28, the J gene TRBJ2-3, with TRBD2 matching 9 bases. V lost 3 bases, J lost 5 bases, and 15 bases stayed unmatched. The CDR3 length is 18 residues. Per the germline V gene, CDR1 is MDHEN and CDR2 is SYDVKM. The CDR3 coding sequence is TGTGCCAGCAGTTTCCCCCGACAAGCGGGAGGCCGCCGAGATACGCAGTATTTT. This codes for CASSFPRQAGGRRDTQYF.

This clonotype appeared many times. The V gene is TRBV30, the J gene TRBJ1-1; a possible D gene is TRBD1 (5 bases). With 3 bases removed from V and 1 base from J, the gap between germline ends came to 12 bases. The CDR3 covers 14 residues. Germline V CDR1 and CDR2: GTSNPN, SVGIG (reference sequence). The CDR3 here is CAWRWGIPNTEAFF. In DNA form, the CDR3 reads TGTGCCTGGAGGTGGGGGATCCCGAACACTGAAGCTTTCTTT.

A word on this clonotype: At one of its ends the junction is not consistent with the germline gene, which may arise from a read error. The chain recombines TRBV4-2 with TRBJ1-1; perhaps TRBD1 as D (5 bases). Germline values: CDR1 LGHNA, CDR2 YNFKEQ. This CDR3 region has 17 residues. The DNA of the CDR3 is TGTGCCAGCAGTCAAGATCACGGCAGGGCATCGAACACTGAAGCTTTCTTC. It encodes CASSQDHGRASNTEAFF.

Notes on this clonotype: At one end the junction does not follow the germline gene, possibly because of a read error. The V and J genes are TRBV11-2 and TRBJ2-2, with TRBD2 matching over 10 bases. The CDR3 length is 17 residues. CDR1 is SGHAT and CDR2 is FQNNGV in the germline V gene. This CDR3 is CVSSGGLAERNTRELFF. CDR3 sequence (DNA): TGTGTCAGCAGCGGAGGACTAGCGGAGCGGAATACCCGGGAGCTGTTTTTT. Complete variable domain (other parts from reference TRBV11-2 and TRBJ2-2): EAGVAQSPRYKIIEKRQSVAFWCNPISGHATLYWYQQILGQGPKLLIQFQNNGVVDDSQLPKDRFSAERLKGVDSTLKIQPAKLEDSAVYLCVSSGGLAERNTRELFFGEGSRLTVL.

In regard to this clonotype: Likely a read error: the CDR3 ends without its conserved phenylalanine or tryptophan. In DNA, the CDR3 is TGCAGCGCCAAAGGCAACTCCTGCGAGCAGTACCTC. Its translation: CSAKGNSCEQYL. The chain couples TRBV29-1 to TRBJ2-7; D call uncertain. Germline V gives CDR1 SQVTM, CDR2 ANQGSEA. The CDR3 length is 12 residues.

As for this clonotype: It may be a read error: a sequence one base away is much more abundant. This chain links TRBV18 with TRBJ2-5, with 7 bases aligning to TRBD1. The germline V gene encodes CDR1 KGHSH and CDR2 LQKENI. The CDR3 extends over 14 amino acids. The CDR3 DNA is TGTGTCAGCTCACCACGAGGGGGCGAAGAGACCCAGTACTTC. Translating it yields CVSSPRGGEETQYF.

Details on this clonotype: A much larger clone is a single base away; this may be a read error. The chain is built from TRBV5-1 and TRBJ1-5, with a tentative D call TRBD1 (6 bases). CDR1 and CDR2 from the germline V gene are SGHRS and YFSETQ. The CDR3 sequence is 14 residues long. The CDR3 spells CASSLGGGNEPQHF. CDR3 bases: TGCGCCAGCAGCTTGGGTGGGGGCAATGAGCCCCAGCATTTT.

On this clonotype itself: This is likely a read error, given that the CDR3 carries no conserved phenylalanine or tryptophan at its end. The chain has TRBV4-2 and TRBJ2-1, with D perhaps TRBD2 (6 bases). CDR3 length equals 15 residues. Germline-derived CDR1 and CDR2 are LGHNA and YNFKEQ. V was cut by 1 base and J by 7 bases, with 14 bases left in between. CDR3 DNA sequence: TGTGCCAGCAGCCAAGGAGTGGAGGGATGGAATGAGCAGTTCCTC. The encoded protein is CASSQGVEGWNEQFL.

On this clonotype: A single base separates this from a much larger clone, so it may be a read error. As the CDR3 is not closed by the conserved phenylalanine or tryptophan, this likely results from a read error. This chain joins TRBV28 and TRBJ2-2; D perhaps matches TRBD1 (5 bases). Germline V gene lookup returns CDR1 MDHEN and CDR2 SYDVKM. The CDR3 length is 13 residues. V shed 6 bases and J shed 3 bases, with 8 bases lying between them. CDR3 in amino acids: CASSRQHTGELFV. The CDR3 bases are TGTGCCAGCAGCCGACAGCACACCGGGGAGCTGTTTGTT.

Comments on this clonotype: Given a much more abundant clone one base away, this may be a read error. The CDR3 region has the DNA TGTGCCTGGAGTTTGGGCCAGGGGAACAACGGGGAGCTGTTTTTT. Protein: CAWSLGQGNNGELFF. V is TRBV30 and J is TRBJ2-2; weak D call: TRBD1 (6 bases). Germline values: CDR1 GTSNPN, CDR2 SVGIG (reference sequence). CDR3 length: 15 residues. Based on the CDR3 plus reference TRBV30 and TRBJ2-2, the full variable domain is SQTIHQWPATLVQPVGSPLSLECTVEGTSNPNLYWYRQAAGRGLQLLFYSVGIGQISSEVPQNLSASRPQDRQFILSSKKLLLSDSGFYLCAWSLGQGNNGELFFGEGSRLTVL.

Regarding this clonotype: One base away lies a much larger clone, so this may be a sequencing read error. The chain carries TRBV21-1 and TRBJ2-2; TRBD2 is the table's D call and was not checked against the DNA. TRBV21-1 counts as a pseudogene. This CDR3 region has 15 residues. The CDR3 is CANSRELAGVGELFF. The CDR3, as DNA: TGTGCCAACAGCAGAGAACTAGCGGGAGTTGGGGAGCTGTTTTTT.

This clonotype came up a few times. A much larger clonotype is one base distant, so this may be a read error. The CDR3 DNA is TGTGCCAGCAGCACCACAGGGGCTTCGACCGGGGAGCTGTTTTTT. It encodes CASSTTGASTGELFF. The chain joins TRBV14 to TRBJ2-2, with 7 bases that match TRBD1. The CDR3 is made up of 15 amino acids. The J segment lost 5 bases and the V segment lost 5 bases, leaving 8 bases of the junction unmatched. CDR1 and CDR2 from the germline V gene are SGHDN and FVKESK.

The rearrangement uses TRBV7-8 and TRBJ1-2; 7 bases map to TRBD1. The CDR3 has 15 amino acids. Germline V gene sequence: CDR1 SGHVS, CDR2 FQNEAQ. V dropped 6 bases and J dropped 3; count of bases not matched to a gene: 10. CDR3: CASSWQTGYHYGYTF. CDR3 in DNA: TGTGCCAGCAGTTGGCAGACAGGGTACCACTATGGCTACACCTTC. Looking up the rest from reference TRBV7-8 and TRBJ1-2 gives the full variable domain: GAGVSQSPRYKVAKRGQDVALRCDPISGHVSLFWYQQALGQGPEFLTYFQNEAQLDKSGLPSDRFFAERPEGSVSTLKIQRTQQEDSAVYLCASSWQTGYHYGYTFGSGTRLTVV.

Concerning this clonotype: As the CDR3 is not closed by the conserved phenylalanine or tryptophan, this likely results from a read error. The chain links TRBV10-3 to TRBJ2-1; D is undetermined. CDR3 length equals 15 residues. Looked up from germline, CDR1 is ENHRY and CDR2 is SYGVKD. The CDR3 coding sequence is TGTGCCATCAGTGAGATTCCCGGGCTAAATAATGTGCAGTTCTTA. This translates into CAISEIPGLNNVQFL.

In the case of this clonotype: Relative to the germline gene, one junction end is altered; a read error may explain this. The chain has TRBV6-5 and TRBJ2-7; unclear D gene. Germline CDR1 reads MNHEY; CDR2 reads SVGAGI. The CDR3 is 14 amino acids. In DNA form, the CDR3 reads TGTGCTAGCAGTTACCAGTCAACCTCTCTCGAGCAGTACTTC. It encodes CASSYQSTSLEQYF.

Details on this clonotype: The junction departs from the called germline gene at one end, perhaps through a read error. The chain has TRBV11-2 and TRBJ2-3; a weak D match, TRBD2 (5 bases). CDR3 length: 20 amino acids. From germline, CDR1 is SGHAT and CDR2 FQNNGV. For the CDR3, the DNA is TGTGCCGGTAGCCCCGATGACCCCCTGCAGATAGCGAGAAGCACAGATATGCAGTATTTT. This codes for CAGSPDDPLQIARSTDMQYF.